This entry describes one TCR beta chain. Its antigen is undetermined. These data originate in a study of post-analysis software for immune sequencing data. Researchers reported that TCR beta cDNA libraries carried unique molecular identifiers. In TCRdb, the PCR reads were re-called with MiXCR into one record per CDR3 protein. The sample yields 750,000 to 950,000 distinct CDR3 sequences, 53% seen once. The CDR3 length is 15 residues. V was clipped by 2 bases and J by 1 base, with 12 bases between them. Germline V CDR1 and CDR2: LGHDT, YNNKEL (reference sequence). Study-wide results and caveats: Roughly 5 TRBV segments occurring more often in patients than controls included TRBV5-6, TRBV5-1 and TRBV20-1.

The sample was blood. The chain joins TRBV3-1 to TRBJ2-7; the D gene is possibly TRBD1 (6 bases). The receptor was isolated from a girl aged 10 to 17 with multiple sclerosis. The CDR3 loop reads CASSQSGTPSYEQYF. In nucleotides, the CDR3 is TGTGCCAGCAGCCAATCCGGGACACCTTCCTACGAGCAGTACTTC.